This TCR beta chain was identified during a study of blood T cell repertoires in COVID-19 (TCRdb year 2020). About the full investigation: Samples covering the acute and convalescent phases of COVID-19 were provided by collaborators in the United States, Italy and Spain. A freely available public database, intended as a resource for researchers studying the immune response to SARS-CoV-2, is where the repertoires were released. The samples were drawn from the first 160 participants of the ongoing ImmuneRACE study and from 1,254 subjects provided by 6 global collaborators. Deeply sampled blood TCRbeta repertoires from subjects exposed to, actively infected with, or recovered from COVID-19 were included in the dataset. A de-identified subject ID, COVID-19 status, age in years and sex were almost always included in the sample metadata. Where HLA class I and class II types were available, the types were taken from metadata supplied by the sample provider, not from assay-based typing. The material from the prospective study consisted of cDNA or gDNA derived from T cells, B-cell-depleted T cells, or PBMCs. The research as a whole found: The amount of clinical and demographic metadata varied by source and participant and was provided uncurated.

Via the germline V gene, CDR1 is KGHDR and CDR2 SFDVKD. Spanning cysteine to phenylalanine, the CDR3 consists of 12 amino acids. The retained sequence is limited to the CDR3, 36 bases, with the frame set at the first base. Participants in the prospective study were enrolled through a virtual design, were aged roughly 18 to 100 years, and lived in about 25 United States geographic areas. In the prospective study, participants were assigned to cohorts based on the clinical history participants reported in a screening survey and a study questionnaire. For ImmuneRACE Cohort 3, a participant was defined as recovered based on two consecutive negative NP/OP PCR tests, clearance by a healthcare professional, or resolution of symptoms. In the prospective study, whole blood, serum and a nasopharyngeal or oropharyngeal swab were collected from each participant by mobile phlebotomists. Over a roughly 2-month period, participants in the prospective study had the option of providing additional blood draws and questionnaires. Prospective study blood samples were shipped either frozen or at room temperature before DNA extraction.

Notes on this clone: Its antigen is unknown. The junction shows a germline mismatch at one end, possibly a read error.

TCRbeta CDR3 regions were amplified from genomic DNA by means of the immunoSEQ Assay, a bias-controlled multiplex PCR. Processing in the source paper ran as follows. Nucleated cell counts per sample were estimated from amplification of reference gene primers within the assay. Sequence reads were collapsed and filtered to measure the absolute abundance of every unique TCRbeta CDR3 rearrangement. For each sample, productive Simpson clonality was calculated as the square root of Simpson's diversity index across productive rearrangements. TCRdb mirrors the immuneACCESS table, restricted to in-frame sequences. Some clones are absent from its copies; in checked studies, under half trace to an unresolved V gene, and the reason for the others is unknown. V, J and clone size were drawn from that table, and D and trimming were deduced from the DNA. The sample contains some 170,000 clones, more than 80% of them found a single time. The biggest ten clones account for 6.2% of the sample.

The material sequenced was PBMCs or T cells enriched from blood (not recorded which). The chain was built from TRBV24-1 and TRBJ2-1, with 7 junctional bases fitting TRBD1. This clonotype originated in a man aged 35-49 years who had recovered from COVID-19. The CDR3 sequence is CATSDSDRAQLF. The DNA is as follows: TGTGCCACCAGTGATTCAGACAGGGCCCAACTCTTC.